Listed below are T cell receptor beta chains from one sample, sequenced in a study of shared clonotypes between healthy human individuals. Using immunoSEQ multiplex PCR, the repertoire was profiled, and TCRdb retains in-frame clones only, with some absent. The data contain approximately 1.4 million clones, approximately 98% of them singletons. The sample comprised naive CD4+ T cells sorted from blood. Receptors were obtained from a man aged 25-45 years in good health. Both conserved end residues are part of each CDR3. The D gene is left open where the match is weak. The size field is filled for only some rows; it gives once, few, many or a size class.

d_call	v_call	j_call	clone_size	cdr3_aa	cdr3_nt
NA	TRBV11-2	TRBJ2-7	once	CASSSLRDSGYEQYF	TGTGCCAGCAGCTCCCTCCGCGACAGTGGATACGAGCAGTACTTC
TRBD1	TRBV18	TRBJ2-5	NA	CASSSDRGRQETQYF	TGTGCCAGCTCGTCTGACAGGGGTCGACAAGAGACCCAGTACTTC
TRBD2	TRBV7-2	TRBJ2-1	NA	CASSQGLAGVEQFF	TGTGCCAGCAGCCAGGGACTAGCCGGGGTTGAGCAGTTCTTC
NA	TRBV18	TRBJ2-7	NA	CASSPAAGENYEQYF	TGTGCCAGCTCACCAGCGGCAGGGGAGAACTACGAGCAGTACTTC
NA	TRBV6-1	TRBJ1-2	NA	CASTKGPYGYTF	TGTGCCAGCACGAAGGGACCCTATGGCTACACCTTC
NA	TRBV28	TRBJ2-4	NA	CASRTQGRIAKNIQYF	TGTGCCAGCAGAACGCAAGGGAGGATAGCCAAAAACATTCAGTACTTC
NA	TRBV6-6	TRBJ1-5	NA	CASSYSPTSQPQHF	TGTGCCAGCAGTTACTCGCCGACTAGTCAGCCCCAGCATTTT
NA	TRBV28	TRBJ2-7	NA	CASSPRIRLVSEQYF	TGTGCCAGCAGCCCACGTATTCGGTTGGTCTCCGAGCAGTACTTC
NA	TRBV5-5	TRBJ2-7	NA	CASAKGLSYEQYF	TGTGCCAGCGCCAAAGGGCTGTCCTACGAGCAGTACTTC
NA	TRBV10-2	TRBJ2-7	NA	CASSDPGQYPPYEQYF	TGCGCCAGCAGTGACCCCGGACAATACCCCCCCTACGAGCAGTACTTC
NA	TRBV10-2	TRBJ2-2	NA	CASRSLGNTGELFF	TGCGCCAGCAGGAGTTTGGGCAACACCGGGGAGCTGTTTTTT
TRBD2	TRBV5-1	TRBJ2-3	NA	CASKNSGTDTQYF	TGCGCCAGCAAGAATAGCGGGACAGATACGCAGTATTTT
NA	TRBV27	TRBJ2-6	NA	CASSYRSDSSGANVLTF	TGTGCCAGCAGTTACCGATCGGACAGCTCTGGGGCCAACGTCCTGACTTTC
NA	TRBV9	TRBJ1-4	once	CASSTETTATNEKLFF	TGTGCCAGCAGCACCGAAACTACTGCAACTAATGAAAAACTGTTTTTT
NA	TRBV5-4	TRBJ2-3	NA	CASSLSVDTQYF	TGTGCCAGCAGCTTGTCAGTGGACACGCAGTATTTT
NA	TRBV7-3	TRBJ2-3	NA	CASSLFSGADTQYF	TGTGCCAGCAGCTTATTTAGCGGAGCAGATACGCAGTATTTT
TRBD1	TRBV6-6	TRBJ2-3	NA	CASSSPGQTTDTQYF	TGTGCCAGCAGTTCGCCGGGACAGACCACAGATACGCAGTATTTT
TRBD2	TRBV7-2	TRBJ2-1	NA	CASSLSWGGAEFF	TGTGCCAGCAGCTTATCGTGGGGAGGGGCGGAGTTCTTC